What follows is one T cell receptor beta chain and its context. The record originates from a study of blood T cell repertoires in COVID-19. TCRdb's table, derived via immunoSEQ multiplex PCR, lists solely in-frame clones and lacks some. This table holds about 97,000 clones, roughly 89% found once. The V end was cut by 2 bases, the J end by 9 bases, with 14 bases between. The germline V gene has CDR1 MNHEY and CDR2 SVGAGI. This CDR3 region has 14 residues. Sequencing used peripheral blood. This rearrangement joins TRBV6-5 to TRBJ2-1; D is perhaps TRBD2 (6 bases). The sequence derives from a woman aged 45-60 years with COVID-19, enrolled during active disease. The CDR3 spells CASSYAALGGEQFF. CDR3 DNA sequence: TGTGCCAGCAGTTACGCCGCACTCGGGGGTGAGCAGTTCTTC.